Listed below are T cell receptor beta chains from one sample, sequenced in a study of T cell repertoires in cytomegalovirus infection. These receptors are not linked to any known antigen. TCRdb re-called the reads through MiXCR, storing one row per CDR3 protein. Of about 770,000 distinct CDR3 sequences listed, just under 30% are singletons. The source was cultured CD8+ T cells from PBMCs, collected from culture after CMV antigen stimulation. These receptors were taken from a human donor in good health (CMV status not recorded). Some clones in this sample may be carry-over from other donors' samples. The CDR3 runs from the conserved cysteine through the conserved F or W. A D gene is named only where the DNA matches it firmly. Clone size is given for some rows only: seen once, a few or many times, or a class if the clone is expanded.

clone_size: .; j_call: TRBJ2-1; v_call: TRBV6-5; d_call: .; cdr3_nt: TGTGCCAGCAGTTACTCCCGGGATTTCTCCTACAATGAGCAGTTCTTC; cdr3_aa: CASSYSRDFSYNEQFF
clone_size: many; j_call: TRBJ1-6; v_call: TRBV6-2/TRBV6-3; d_call: TRBD1; cdr3_nt: TGTGCCAGCAGTACCCGGGACAGGCTCAATTCACCCCTCCACTTT; cdr3_aa: CASSTRDRLNSPLHF
clone_size: .; j_call: TRBJ2-5; v_call: TRBV9; d_call: .; cdr3_nt: TGTGCCAGCAGCGTAGCCAGGTTGGCAGAGACCCAGTACTTC; cdr3_aa: CASSVARLAETQYF
clone_size: .; j_call: TRBJ1-1; v_call: TRBV7-2; d_call: .; cdr3_nt: TGTGCCAGCAGCTTACTCGGACTGGAGAACACTGAAGCTTTCTTT; cdr3_aa: CASSLLGLENTEAFF
clone_size: .; j_call: TRBJ2-7; v_call: TRBV19; d_call: TRBD2; cdr3_nt: TGTGCCAGTAGTACCTTAAGCGGGAACGAGCAGTACTTC; cdr3_aa: CASSTLSGNEQYF
clone_size: .; j_call: TRBJ2-2; v_call: TRBV4-3; d_call: .; cdr3_nt: TGCGCCAGCAGCCAAGTTTATAAAGCGAACACCGGGGAGCTGTTTTTT; cdr3_aa: CASSQVYKANTGELFF
clone_size: few; j_call: TRBJ2-3; v_call: TRBV7-2; d_call: TRBD2; cdr3_nt: TGTGCCAGCAGCCAGATTAGCGGGCGCACAGATACGCAGTATTTT; cdr3_aa: CASSQISGRTDTQYF
clone_size: .; j_call: TRBJ2-7; v_call: TRBV7-9; d_call: .; cdr3_nt: TGTGCCAGCGAGGGCCCCCCGGCCTACGAGCAGTACTTC; cdr3_aa: CASEGPPAYEQYF
clone_size: many; j_call: TRBJ1-4; v_call: TRBV7-8; d_call: .; cdr3_nt: TGTGCCAGCAGCTACGGAATGTCGTACATAGAGGAAAAACTGTTTTTT; cdr3_aa: CASSYGMSYIEEKLFF
clone_size: few; j_call: TRBJ2-1; v_call: TRBV24-1; d_call: TRBD2; cdr3_nt: TGTGCCACCGGTAGCGGGGGGGCGATTGAGCAGTTCTTC; cdr3_aa: CATGSGGAIEQFF
clone_size: few; j_call: TRBJ1-1; v_call: TRBV4-1; d_call: .; cdr3_nt: TGCGCCAGCAGCCTACAGAAGTTTAACACTGAAGCTTTCTTT; cdr3_aa: CASSLQKFNTEAFF
clone_size: .; j_call: TRBJ2-5; v_call: TRBV12-3/TRBV12-4; d_call: .; cdr3_nt: TGTGCCAGCAGTGTCGCAGAGACCCAGTACTTC; cdr3_aa: CASSVAETQYF
clone_size: .; j_call: TRBJ1-1; v_call: TRBV6-5; d_call: .; cdr3_nt: TGTGCCAGCAGTTACTCGATTTACTTAGAGAACACTGAAGCTTTCTTT; cdr3_aa: CASSYSIYLENTEAFF
clone_size: few; j_call: TRBJ2-5; v_call: TRBV24-1; d_call: TRBD2; cdr3_nt: TGTGCCACCAGTGAGGGCGGGGGGGCCCAAGAGACCCAGTACTTC; cdr3_aa: CATSEGGGAQETQYF
clone_size: .; j_call: TRBJ2-2; v_call: TRBV4-1; d_call: .; cdr3_nt: TGCGCCAGCAGTACCAGCCAAGGCACCGGGGAGCTGTTTTTT; cdr3_aa: CASSTSQGTGELFF
clone_size: .; j_call: TRBJ1-1; v_call: TRBV7-9; d_call: .; cdr3_nt: TGTGCCAGCAGTCTCACAGGGAGGTCCCTGAACACTGAAGCTTTCTTT; cdr3_aa: CASSLTGRSLNTEAFF
clone_size: few; j_call: TRBJ2-1; v_call: TRBV6-2/TRBV6-3; d_call: TRBD2; cdr3_nt: TGTGCCAGCTTGCAAAGCGGGGGGGCCAGCAATGAGCAGTTCTTC; cdr3_aa: CASLQSGGASNEQFF
clone_size: few; j_call: TRBJ2-1; v_call: TRBV15; d_call: .; cdr3_nt: TGTGCCACCAGCAGAGATCGATTGGCGGTTTACAATGAGCAGTTCTTC; cdr3_aa: CATSRDRLAVYNEQFF
clone_size: .; j_call: TRBJ2-5; v_call: TRBV7-7; d_call: .; cdr3_nt: TGTGCTAGCAGCTTAATATTGGGGAGCCAAGAGACCCAGTACTTC; cdr3_aa: CASSLILGSQETQYF
clone_size: .; j_call: TRBJ1-4; v_call: TRBV6-6; d_call: TRBD1; cdr3_nt: TGTGCCAGCAGCCTGAAAAGTTGGTCAGGGGGGGAACTGTTTTTT; cdr3_aa: CASSLKSWSGGELFF
clone_size: many; j_call: TRBJ1-1; v_call: TRBV18; d_call: TRBD1; cdr3_nt: TGTGCCAGCTCGCTACAGGGGGGAGTTGAAGCTTTCTTT; cdr3_aa: CASSLQGGVEAFF
clone_size: few; j_call: TRBJ1-1; v_call: TRBV12-3/TRBV12-4; d_call: .; cdr3_nt: TGTGCCAGCAGTTTAACGGCAGGCGAGGGAGAAGCTTTCTTT; cdr3_aa: CASSLTAGEGEAFF
clone_size: .; j_call: TRBJ2-1; v_call: TRBV7-9; d_call: .; cdr3_nt: TGTGCCAGCACCGCCCGAGGGAGCTCCTACAATGAGCAGTTCTTC; cdr3_aa: CASTARGSSYNEQFF
clone_size: .; j_call: TRBJ1-1; v_call: TRBV20-1; d_call: .; cdr3_nt: TGCAGTCCAGGGGTAGGGAACACTGAAGCTTTCTTT; cdr3_aa: CSPGVGNTEAFF
clone_size: few; j_call: TRBJ1-6; v_call: TRBV20-1; d_call: .; cdr3_nt: TGCAGTGCTAGAGAGGCAGGGTTTGATTCACCCCTCCACTTT; cdr3_aa: CSAREAGFDSPLHF
clone_size: .; j_call: TRBJ2-3; v_call: TRBV6-6; d_call: .; cdr3_nt: TGTGTCAGCGGAGGCCCTAGCACAGATACGCAGTATTTT; cdr3_aa: CVSGGPSTDTQYF
clone_size: .; j_call: TRBJ1-2; v_call: TRBV6-6; d_call: .; cdr3_nt: TGTGCCAGCACCGTCGATCGGGTCGGCTACACCTTC; cdr3_aa: CASTVDRVGYTF
clone_size: .; j_call: TRBJ1-1; v_call: TRBV14; d_call: .; cdr3_nt: TGTGCCAGCAGCCAAGATAGAGCTCTGGGCACTGAAGCTTTCTTT; cdr3_aa: CASSQDRALGTEAFF
clone_size: .; j_call: TRBJ2-5; v_call: TRBV7-6; d_call: .; cdr3_nt: TGTGCCAGCAGCTCCCTCCGGCGGCCAGGAGAGACCCAGTACTTC; cdr3_aa: CASSSLRRPGETQYF
clone_size: few; j_call: TRBJ2-6; v_call: TRBV7-8; d_call: .; cdr3_nt: TGTGCCAGCAGCTTAACTAAGGGGGATGGAGGAGCCAACGTCCTGACTTTC; cdr3_aa: CASSLTKGDGGANVLTF
clone_size: .; j_call: TRBJ1-6; v_call: TRBV5-4; d_call: .; cdr3_nt: TGTGCCAGCAGTGGAGGGGCGCAGGAAGCCTCACCCCTCCACTTT; cdr3_aa: CASSGGAQEASPLHF
clone_size: few; j_call: TRBJ1-2; v_call: TRBV7-2; d_call: .; cdr3_nt: TGTGCCAGCAGCTTGAAGTCAGGCCTCCCCTTGGTGACCTATGGCTACACCTTC; cdr3_aa: CASSLKSGLPLVTYGYTF
clone_size: many; j_call: TRBJ2-6; v_call: TRBV7-8; d_call: .; cdr3_nt: TGTGCCAGCGGATACTCTGGGGCCAACGTCCTGACTTTC; cdr3_aa: CASGYSGANVLTF
clone_size: .; j_call: TRBJ2-5; v_call: TRBV10-3; d_call: .; cdr3_nt: TGTGCCATGGGGCCGGAACAAGAGACCCAGTACTTC; cdr3_aa: CAMGPEQETQYF
clone_size: few; j_call: TRBJ2-1; v_call: TRBV27; d_call: .; cdr3_nt: TGTGCCAGTAGTTTATTTGGACGGGGGTCCCTCAATGAGCAGTTCTTC; cdr3_aa: CASSLFGRGSLNEQFF
clone_size: few; j_call: TRBJ1-2; v_call: TRBV19; d_call: .; cdr3_nt: TGTGCCAGTTTCTCCGGAAGGGGGTCAGACGGCTACACCTTC; cdr3_aa: CASFSGRGSDGYTF
clone_size: few; j_call: TRBJ2-1; v_call: TRBV2; d_call: .; cdr3_nt: TGTGCCAGCAGTGAAGTGGGAAGCTCCTACAATGAGCAGTTCTTC; cdr3_aa: CASSEVGSSYNEQFF
clone_size: .; j_call: TRBJ2-3; v_call: TRBV24-1; d_call: TRBD1; cdr3_nt: TGTGCCACCAGTGAAGCCGGGACAGGGGGCGCAACAGATACGCAGTATTTT; cdr3_aa: CATSEAGTGGATDTQYF
clone_size: once; j_call: TRBJ2-1; v_call: TRBV19; d_call: TRBD2; cdr3_nt: TGTGCCGGGGGAGCGGGGGGCTCCTCCTACAATGAGCAGTTCTTC; cdr3_aa: CAGGAGGSSYNEQFF
clone_size: few; j_call: TRBJ2-3; v_call: TRBV5-1; d_call: .; cdr3_nt: TGCGCCAGCAGCTTTTACCCGGGGGAAGGAGATACGCAGTATTTT; cdr3_aa: CASSFYPGEGDTQYF
clone_size: .; j_call: TRBJ1-1; v_call: TRBV7-8; d_call: .; cdr3_nt: TGTGCCAGCAGCACGACGGACGGGTACACTGAAGCTTTCTTT; cdr3_aa: CASSTTDGYTEAFF
clone_size: .; j_call: TRBJ1-1; v_call: TRBV27; d_call: .; cdr3_nt: TGTGCCAGCAGTAGTGGGATGGGGAACACTGAAGCTTTCTTT; cdr3_aa: CASSSGMGNTEAFF
clone_size: .; j_call: TRBJ2-5; v_call: TRBV5-1; d_call: TRBD2; cdr3_nt: TGCGCCAGCAGCAGTTCTAGCGGGGGGTACCAAGAGACCCAGTACTTC; cdr3_aa: CASSSSSGGYQETQYF
clone_size: .; j_call: TRBJ2-4; v_call: TRBV20-1; d_call: TRBD2; cdr3_nt: TGCAGTGCTAGAGACCTAGCGGGGGAGATAGCCAAAAACATTCAGTACTTC; cdr3_aa: CSARDLAGEIAKNIQYF
clone_size: few; j_call: TRBJ1-2; v_call: TRBV5-1; d_call: .; cdr3_nt: TGCGCCAGCAGCTTGGAGGCAGGGTCGAACTATGGCTACACCTTC; cdr3_aa: CASSLEAGSNYGYTF
clone_size: .; j_call: TRBJ2-2; v_call: TRBV24-1; d_call: .; cdr3_nt: TGTGCCACCAGTGATCCCCGAAGGGACACCGGGGAGCTGTTTTTT; cdr3_aa: CATSDPRRDTGELFF
clone_size: few; j_call: TRBJ1-2; v_call: TRBV7-3; d_call: .; cdr3_nt: TGTGCCAGCAGCTTTGATCCAGGGGCTAACTATGGCTACACCTTC; cdr3_aa: CASSFDPGANYGYTF
clone_size: few; j_call: TRBJ2-1; v_call: TRBV12-3/TRBV12-4; d_call: .; cdr3_nt: TGTGCCAGCAGGACGTCTAAGCCCCCTTACAGTATTGAGCAGTTCTTC; cdr3_aa: CASRTSKPPYSIEQFF
clone_size: .; j_call: TRBJ2-2; v_call: TRBV7-2; d_call: .; cdr3_nt: TGTGCCAGCAGGCACATCGCTGGGAACACCGGGGAGCTGTTTTTT; cdr3_aa: CASRHIAGNTGELFF
clone_size: .; j_call: TRBJ2-5; v_call: TRBV11-1; d_call: TRBD1; cdr3_nt: TGTGCCAGCAGCTTAGGCGTCGGGACAGGGTCTCAAGAGACCCAGTACTTC; cdr3_aa: CASSLGVGTGSQETQYF
clone_size: .; j_call: TRBJ2-3; v_call: TRBV19; d_call: TRBD2; cdr3_nt: TGTGCCAGTAGTATTGGGACTAGCGTGAGTGGAGATACGCAGTATTTT; cdr3_aa: CASSIGTSVSGDTQYF
clone_size: few; j_call: TRBJ1-3; v_call: TRBV12-3/TRBV12-4; d_call: TRBD1; cdr3_nt: TGTGCCAGTCGGACAGGCGGAAACACCATATATTTT; cdr3_aa: CASRTGGNTIYF
clone_size: few; j_call: TRBJ2-1; v_call: TRBV7-6; d_call: TRBD2; cdr3_nt: TGTGCTAGCAGCCCCCGAGGGATAGCGGGGGCCTACAATGAGCAGTTCTTC; cdr3_aa: CASSPRGIAGAYNEQFF
clone_size: few; j_call: TRBJ1-6; v_call: TRBV19; d_call: .; cdr3_nt: TGTGCCAGTAGTATACAGATCAATTCACCCCTCCACTTT; cdr3_aa: CASSIQINSPLHF